This T cell receptor (beta chain) was identified during a study of T-cell memory formation after mild COVID-19. Overall study results and limits: Some clones that responded turned up in pre-infection memory, which suggests that cross-reactive memory joined in.

Germline loops: CDR1 MNHEY, CDR2 SVGAGI. The V gene lost 7 bases and the J gene lost 7 bases, with 11 bases spanning the gap. The CDR3 extends over 12 amino acids. TCRdb ran MiXCR on the 5' RACE reads and lists one entry per CDR3 protein. The sample has a few hundred thousand distinct CDR3 sequences, 16% seen once. For this clonotype: Its antigen is currently unknown.

This chain links TRBV6-5 with TRBJ2-1; D possibly corresponds to TRBD2 (7 bases). The sample was PBMCs or a T cell subset sorted from them (not recorded which). The origin of this receptor is a man aged 18 to 35 who had mild COVID-19 (a few samples of this study predate the infection). Cell type and time point are not known. CDR3 in amino acids: CASIGGANEQFF. The CDR3 DNA is TGTGCCAGCATTGGGGGGGCGAATGAGCAGTTCTTC.